One sample yielded the 30 T cell receptor beta chains listed below, sequenced in a study of T-cell reconstitution after alpha-beta-depleted transplantation in children (dated by TCRdb to the mid-2010s). Library prep was done by PCR. Instrument on record: Illumina HiSeq 2500. TCR library preparation used molecular barcoding, with unique molecular identifiers applied to normalize quantification of the TCRbeta repertoire. The raw public data were reprocessed by TCRdb itself: fastp quality trimming at Q25, MiXCR clonotype calling, in-frame beta chains only. Rows matching on CDR3 protein sequence are summarized as one entry with the most common DNA and genes. The sample includes over 150,000 distinct CDR3 sequences, with 11% observed a single time. Together, the top ten hold approximately 13% of the sample. Reading the label with the study, this specimen's treatment or condition is: allogeneic hematopoietic cell transplantation with graft depleted of TCRalphabeta T cells and CD19 B cells.

The specimen was PBMCs, collected before TCRalphabeta/CD19-depleted stem cell transplant. These receptors originate from a boy aged 2 to 10 with acute myeloid leukemia, due to receive a stem cell transplant.

In its sample, this clonotype was seen many times. This chain uses TRBV5-1 with TRBJ2-1; D ambiguous. V shed 6 bases and J shed 3 bases, with 10 bases lying between them. CDR1 and CDR2 from the germline V gene are SGHRS and YFSETQ. The CDR3 consists of 13 residues. CDR3 DNA sequence: TGCGCCAGCATGGGCTCCCGCTACAATGAGCAGTTCTTC. It is translated as CASMGSRYNEQFF.

This clonotype was observed at least ten times. V and J are TRBV4-1 and TRBJ2-3, with D maybe TRBD2 (5 bases). This CDR3 is 13 amino acids long. The V and J ends lost 5 bases and 4 bases respectively, with 10 bases between them. Germline lookup yields CDR1 MGHRA and CDR2 YSYEKL. The CDR3 nucleotides read TGCGCCAGCAGCACGCGGACTTCAGATACGCAGTATTTT. Protein sequence: CASSTRTSDTQYF.

There are many counts of this clonotype. This rearrangement joins TRBV9 to TRBJ2-7; D uncertain. Trimming left V 0 bases short and J 2 bases short, with 12 bases between. The CDR3 runs 15 residues. CDR1 is SGDLS, CDR2 YYNGEE, per germline. Here the CDR3 DNA reads TGTGCCAGCAGCGTAGGGCCAGCGCCGACCTACGAGCAGTACTTC. Its translation is CASSVGPAPTYEQYF.

This clonotype showed up many times. V gene TRBV4-1 combines with J gene TRBJ2-3, with 11 nucleotides matching TRBD2. The junction had 6 bases not matched to a gene; V was cut back by 1 base and J by 3 bases. The CDR3 sequence is 17 residues long. Per the germline V gene, CDR1 is MGHRA and CDR2 is YSYEKL. The CDR3 reads CASSQGGSSGRTDTQYF. The CDR3 DNA reads TGCGCCAGCAGCCAAGGGGGATCTAGCGGGAGGACAGATACGCAGTATTTT.

This clonotype was recorded many times. CDR3 amino acids: CASSQAGRALYEQYF. CDR3 coding DNA: TGTGCCAGCTCCCAAGCGGGGAGGGCCCTCTACGAGCAGTACTTC. The V gene is TRBV18, the J gene TRBJ2-7; 7 bases fit TRBD2. V shed 6 bases and J 3 bases; nucleotides not matched to a gene: 11. In germline, CDR1 is KGHSH, CDR2 LQKENI. The CDR3 extends over 15 amino acids.

This clonotype has at least ten counts. The chain links TRBV28 to TRBJ2-7; D unclear. V lost 5 bases, J lost 2 bases, and 16 bases lay in between. This CDR3 has 15 amino acids. The germline V gene has CDR1 MDHEN and CDR2 SYDVKM. This chain's CDR3 is CASSPPRGTAYEQYF. The CDR3 region has the DNA TGTGCCAGCAGTCCCCCACGAGGTACAGCCTACGAGCAGTACTTC.

This chain links TRBV7-9 with TRBJ2-7, with TRBD1 as a possible D gene (5 bases). Trimming removed 5 bases from V and 2 bases from J, with 13 bases in between. The CDR3 is 14 amino acids. The germline CDR1 and CDR2 sequences are SEHNR and FQNEAQ (reference sequence). For the CDR3, the DNA is TGTGCCAGCAGCCAGGGTGAAACGACCTACGAGCAGTACTTC. It translates to CASSQGETTYEQYF.

This clonotype was seen repeatedly, ten times or more. The CDR3 region has the DNA TGCAGCGTTACCAAGGGGGCGGCGAACACTGAAGCTTTCTTT. It translates to CSVTKGAANTEAFF. The V and J genes are TRBV29-1 and TRBJ1-1; 7 bases are shared with TRBD1. V was pared by 5 bases and J by 1 base, with 7 bases of the junction left unmatched. The germline gives CDR1 SQVTM, CDR2 ANQGSEA. This CDR3 is built from 14 residues.

This clonotype appeared once. The V and J genes are TRBV19 and TRBJ2-1; 8 bases are shared with TRBD2. Germline CDR1 is LNHDA and CDR2 is SQIVND (reference sequence). Trimming at V came to 3 bases and at J to 7 bases, leaving 11 bases not matched to a gene. The CDR3 is 16 amino acids. The CDR3 loop is CASSITPGLGGNEQFF. The CDR3, as DNA: TGTGCCAGTAGTATCACTCCGGGACTAGGTGGTAATGAGCAGTTCTTC.

This clonotype showed up many times. This chain links TRBV7-2 with TRBJ2-7, with D possibly matching TRBD1 (6 bases). Per germline, CDR1 SGHTA and CDR2 FQGNSA. This CDR3 is 15 amino acids long. The V end lost 5 bases, the J end lost 0 bases, and 14 bases lay between the germline ends. The CDR3 DNA is TGTGCCAGCAGCAAGGACAGTAGCCACTCCTACGAGCAGTACTTC. This translates into CASSKDSSHSYEQYF.

This clonotype was observed at least ten times. This chain joins TRBV5-4 and TRBJ1-1, with D maybe TRBD1 (5 bases). Trimming took 2 bases from V and 5 from J, leaving 16 bases between them. The CDR3 totals 15 residues. From germline, CDR1 is SGHNT and CDR2 YYREEE (reference sequence). CDR3 bases: TGTGCCAGCAGCTTAGGGAGAGCAGGGTGGACTGAAGCTTTCTTT. It translates to CASSLGRAGWTEAFF.

The chain recombines TRBV20-1 with TRBJ2-3; tentative D call: TRBD1 (5 bases). With 2 bases removed from V and 6 bases from J, the gap between germline ends came to 9 bases. Germline loops: CDR1 DFQATT, CDR2 SNEGSKA (reference sequence). This CDR3 is built from 12 residues. The CDR3 DNA reads as TGCAGTGCTAGACAGGGTGGCGATACGCAGTATTTT. Translated, it gives CSARQGGDTQYF.

The V and J genes are TRBV5-5 and TRBJ2-3, with D possibly matching TRBD1 (7 bases). Germline V gene sequence: CDR1 SGHKS, CDR2 YYEKEE (reference sequence). V shed 4 bases and J shed 6 bases, with 15 bases lying between them. CDR3 length: 14 residues. The CDR3 bases are TGTGCCAGCAGCCCCCCGGCAGGGGGGGATACGCAGTATTTT. It is translated as CASSPPAGGDTQYF.

This clonotype was counted at least ten times. V usage is TRBV27 and J usage is TRBJ2-3, with 7 bases lining up with TRBD1. The CDR3 contains 16 residues. V lost 6 bases to trimming and J lost 0 bases; unmatched junction nucleotides: 9. The germline V gene has CDR1 MNHEY and CDR2 SMNVEV (reference sequence). In DNA, the CDR3 is TGTGCCAGCAGGTGGACAGGCGGGCCTAGCACAGATACGCAGTATTTT. It specifies CASRWTGGPSTDTQYF.

This clonotype was seen at least ten times. This rearrangement joins TRBV20-1 to TRBJ2-2; the D gene is possibly TRBD1 (5 bases). The V gene's germline CDR1 is DFQATT and CDR2 SNEGSKA (reference sequence). V lost 0 bases, J lost 1 base, and 9 bases lay in between. CDR3 length equals 15 residues. CDR3 protein: CSARDPGQNTGELFF. The CDR3 DNA sequence: TGCAGTGCTAGAGATCCCGGACAGAACACCGGGGAGCTGTTTTTT.

This clonotype was found many times. The CDR3 here is CASSYPGQRNSPLHF. Written as DNA, the CDR3 is TGTGCCAGCAGTTATCCGGGACAAAGAAATTCACCCCTCCACTTT. This chain uses TRBV7-2 with TRBJ1-6; D is possibly TRBD1 (6 bases). V lost 6 bases and J lost 7, with 16 bases in between. The germline CDR1 and CDR2 sequences are SGHTA and FQGNSA. CDR3 length: 15 amino acids.

This clonotype was seen ten or more times. The J gene is TRBJ2-2, the V gene TRBV5-1, with 9 bases aligning to TRBD1. The CDR3 covers 14 residues. The germline CDR1 and CDR2 sequences are SGHRS and YFSETQ. V gave up 4 bases and J gave up 6 bases; unmatched junction bases: 4. The CDR3 reads CASSIDRGSGELFF. Here the CDR3 DNA reads TGCGCCAGCAGCATCGACAGGGGGTCCGGGGAGCTGTTTTTT.

Turning to this clonotype: This may arise from a read error, as a much more abundant clone is one base away. The genes are TRBV20-1 and TRBJ2-3, with 7 bases that match TRBD1. Germline CDR1 is DFQATT and CDR2 is SNEGSKA (reference sequence). CDR3 length: 14 residues. DNA for the CDR3: TGCAGTGCCACCCGACAGGGTTACACAGATACGCACTATTTT. It codes for CSATRQGYTDTHYF.

In this sample, this clonotype turned up a few times. This chain connects TRBV24-1 to TRBJ2-7, with D uncertain. The V gene lost 8 bases and the J gene lost 6 bases, with 10 bases spanning the gap. The CDR3 has 11 residues. The V gene's germline CDR1 is KGHDR and CDR2 SFDVKD. As DNA, the CDR3 is TGTGCCACCACTCGGGCGATCGAGCAGTACTTC. Encoded protein: CATTRAIEQYF.

The rearrangement joins TRBV30 to TRBJ2-7; D is unclear. Trimming stripped 7 bases from V and 4 bases from J, with 11 bases between. Germline assignment: CDR1 GTSNPN and CDR2 SVGIG (reference sequence). The CDR3 contains 11 residues. The CDR3, as DNA: TGTGCCTCCCGAAGCAGGTACGAGCAGTACTTC. As protein: CASRSRYEQYF.

In this sample, this clonotype turned up many times. The chain combines TRBV20-1 with TRBJ2-1; 8 nucleotides line up with TRBD1. The V and J ends lost 2 bases and 2 bases, in that order; junction bases with no gene match: 2. The CDR3 length is 14 residues. The germline V gene has CDR1 DFQATT and CDR2 SNEGSKA (reference sequence). The CDR3 protein is CSARRDRTYNEQFF. CDR3 sequence (DNA): TGCAGTGCTAGAAGGGACAGGACCTACAATGAGCAGTTCTTC.

This clonotype was observed at least ten times. This sequence joins TRBV4-2 and TRBJ2-3; 10 bases align to TRBD1. The junction had 5 bases not matched to a gene; V was cut back by 0 bases and J by 2 bases. CDR3 size: 17 residues. Per germline, CDR1 LGHNA and CDR2 YNFKEQ. CDR3 sequence: CASSQDRGTGATDTQYF. The DNA of the CDR3 is TGTGCCAGCAGCCAAGATCGGGGGACAGGGGCCACAGATACGCAGTATTTT.

This clonotype was detected ten times or more. The chain carries TRBV7-2 and TRBJ2-2; 7 bases line up with TRBD2. Unmatched junction bases numbered 3, after V lost 5 bases and J lost 3 bases. CDR1 is SGHTA and CDR2 is FQGNSA in the germline V gene. CDR3 length: 14 residues. CDR3 sequence: CASSRTRDTGELFF. The CDR3 DNA sequence: TGTGCCAGCAGCCGGACTAGGGACACCGGGGAGCTGTTTTTT.

This clonotype was counted many times. The rearrangement links TRBV3-1 to TRBJ1-3; no clear D. V gave up 3 bases and J gave up 4 bases, with 10 bases separating them. Germline CDR1 is LGHDT and CDR2 is YNNKEL (reference sequence). CDR3 length equals 14 residues. CDR3 nucleotides: TGTGCCAGCAGCCACGTGCACCGAGGAAACACCATATATTTT. Its protein product is CASSHVHRGNTIYF. Supplemented by reference TRBV3-1 and TRBJ1-3, the full variable domain reads DTAVSQTPKYLVTQMGNDKSIKCEQNLGHDTMYWYKQDSKKFLKIMFSYNNKELIINETVPNRFSPKSPDKAHLNLHINSLELGDSAVYFCASSHVHRGNTIYFGEGSWLTVV.

The chain carries TRBV20-1 and TRBJ2-1; either TRBD1 or TRBD2 may supply D (5 bases each). Deletions cut 6 bases from V and 0 bases from J, with 30 bases between. The germline CDR1 and CDR2 sequences are DFQATT and SNEGSKA (reference sequence). The CDR3 spans 20 residues. DNA for the CDR3: TGCAGTGCCCAGGGTCAGGGCTTGGGGGACCCACGGGACTCCTACAATGAGCAGTTCTTC. Residues: CSAQGQGLGDPRDSYNEQFF.

Note on this clonotype: One junction end does not reproduce the germline sequence, and a read error may be involved. This chain uses TRBV20-1 with TRBJ2-3; D call uncertain. Germline lookup yields CDR1 DFQATT and CDR2 SNEGSKA (reference sequence). There are 17 residues in the CDR3. The CDR3 DNA follows: TGCTGTGCTACGAGTTTAACAGACATTTCTAGCACAGATACGCAGTATTTT. Its translation: CCATSLTDISSTDTQYF.

This clonotype has ten or more counts. The rearrangement joins TRBV24-1 to TRBJ2-1; TRBD2 agrees at 8 bases. The CDR3 extends over 16 amino acids. Germline lookup yields CDR1 KGHDR and CDR2 SFDVKD. The trim removed 12 bases at V and 2 bases at J, leaving 14 bases unmatched. The CDR3 is CAVSTTSARAYNEQFF. Written as DNA, the CDR3 is TGTGCCGTCTCGACGACTAGCGCGAGAGCCTACAATGAGCAGTTCTTC.

This clonotype was counted many times. The V gene is TRBV12-3 or TRBV12-4, the J gene TRBJ2-3; 7 nucleotides line up with TRBD1. Trimming at V came to 4 bases and at J to 0 bases, leaving 1 base not matched to a gene. This CDR3 has 14 amino acids. In DNA, the CDR3 is TGTGCCAGCAGTTCGGACAGGAGCACAGATACGCAGTATTTT. This codes for CASSSDRSTDTQYF.

The V and J genes are TRBV6-4 and TRBJ2-2; no clear D gene. The CDR3 is made up of 13 amino acids. V lost 5 bases, J lost 7 bases, and 11 bases lay in between. The germline V gene encodes CDR1 MRHNA and CDR2 SNTAGT. CDR3 sequence reads: CASSSVENGELFF. CDR3 coding DNA: TGTGCCAGCAGTAGCGTGGAAAACGGGGAGCTGTTTTTT.

This clonotype was detected ten times or more. The V call is TRBV7-9, the J call TRBJ1-4, with a weak D call TRBD1 (6 bases). The length of the CDR3 is 15 residues. Trimming shortened V by 4 bases and J by 5 bases, and 14 bases separated the two germline ends. Looked up from germline, CDR1 is SEHNR and CDR2 is FQNEAQ (reference sequence). In DNA, the CDR3 is TGTGCCAGCAGCTCAATCGGACAGACAAATGAAAAACTGTTTTTT. It codes for CASSSIGQTNEKLFF.